The source of this T cell receptor beta chain is a study of identical twins. Everyone who gave samples was a healthy Caucasian. This clonotype was counted only a few times. The antigen is undetermined. Germline V gene sequence: CDR1 SGDLS, CDR2 YYNGEE. This CDR3 region has 15 residues. V was cut by 4 bases and J by 4 bases, with 15 bases left in between. General study points: Possibly, invariant MAIT and iNKT cells partly confounded zero-insertion analyses.

TCRdb re-derived calls from the 5' RACE reads in MiXCR, one entry per CDR3 protein. The table shows about 890,000 distinct CDR3 sequences, with approximately 13% occurring only once. These same records also appear under a second study, on yellow fever vaccine responses in identical twins.

This TCR derives from a woman aged 18-29 years in good health. J is TRBJ1-3 and V is TRBV9; D gene ambiguous. The sequencing input was PBMCs. The CDR3 spells CASSLTFSAGNTIYF. CDR3 DNA: TGTGCCAGCAGCTTGACCTTCTCTGCGGGAAACACCATATATTTT.